Sequencing of this TCR beta chain was carried out in a study of cytomegalovirus exposure and HLA in healthy donors. PCR involved 60 Vbeta and 13 Jbeta primers. Assay: immunoSEQ multiplex PCR; the TCRdb copy retains only in-frame clones and omits some. The data show approximately 240,000 clones, roughly 79% seen once. Unmatched junction bases numbered 14, after V lost 4 bases and J lost 5 bases. Looked up from germline, CDR1 is SGHDT and CDR2 is YYEEEE. CDR3 length: 16 residues. Details on this clone: Its antigen is still unknown.

Points from the study as a whole: Follow-up analysis later connected one missense variant in DCLRE1C with trimming of TCR beta V- and J-genes. A later analysis found most CMV-associated TCR beta chains apparently HLA-restricted. Cytomegalovirus association was assigned to around 150 TCR beta chains.

This clonotype originated in a woman aged 40 to 55 in good health and CMV-seronegative. This chain joins TRBV5-6 and TRBJ2-7; 8 positions agree with TRBD1. Sequences were obtained from PBMCs. The CDR3 coding sequence is TGTGCCAGCAGCGATAAGGGACAGGCCCTTCGCAACGAGCAGTACTTC. Amino acids: CASSDKGQALRNEQYF.